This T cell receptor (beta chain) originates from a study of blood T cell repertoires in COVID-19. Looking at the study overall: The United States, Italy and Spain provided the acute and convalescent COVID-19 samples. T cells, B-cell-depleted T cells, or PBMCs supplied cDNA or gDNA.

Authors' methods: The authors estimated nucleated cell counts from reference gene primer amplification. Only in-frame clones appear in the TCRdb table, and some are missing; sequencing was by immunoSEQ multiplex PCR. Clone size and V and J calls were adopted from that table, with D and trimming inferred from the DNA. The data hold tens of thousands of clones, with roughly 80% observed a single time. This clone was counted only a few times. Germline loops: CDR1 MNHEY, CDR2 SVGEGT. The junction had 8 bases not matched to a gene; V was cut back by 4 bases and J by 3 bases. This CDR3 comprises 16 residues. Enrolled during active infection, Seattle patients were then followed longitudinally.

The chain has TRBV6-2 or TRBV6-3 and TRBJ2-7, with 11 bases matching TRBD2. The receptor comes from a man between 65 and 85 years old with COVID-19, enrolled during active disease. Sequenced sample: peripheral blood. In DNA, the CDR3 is TGTGCCAGCAGTTCTCCTCTAGCGGGAGGTGGCTACGAGCAGTACTTC. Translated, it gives CASSSPLAGGGYEQYF.